The next 5 T cell receptor beta chains were all read from a single sample in a study of blood T cell repertoires in COVID-19. Clones were read by immunoSEQ multiplex PCR, and TCRdb kept only the in-frame ones, dropping some. The sample contains some 230,000 clones, just over 85% of which appear only once. The sample comprised peripheral blood. The receptors derive from a man aged 30 to 45 who had recovered from COVID-19.

The chain links TRBV7-2 to TRBJ1-2; 10 bases map to TRBD1. The J segment lost 7 bases and the V segment lost 5 bases, leaving 7 bases of the junction unmatched. The CDR3 extends over 14 amino acids. The germline CDR1 and CDR2 sequences are SGHTA and FQGNSA. The CDR3 loop reads CASSRDRGPGGYTF. DNA of the CDR3: TGTGCCAGCAGCCGCGACAGGGGGCCGGGTGGCTACACCTTC.

The chain is built from TRBV13 and TRBJ2-7, with D possibly being TRBD2 (7 bases). Germline V gene sequence: CDR1 PRHDT, CDR2 FYEKMQ (reference sequence). This CDR3 comprises 14 residues. Trimming shortened V by 3 bases and J by 2 bases, and 11 bases separated the two germline ends. This chain's CDR3 is CASSLGGTPYEQYF. In DNA, the CDR3 is TGTGCCAGCAGCTTGGGGGGGACACCCTACGAGCAGTACTTC.

V and J are TRBV25-1 and TRBJ2-7; D perhaps matches TRBD2 (5 bases). Germline V gives CDR1 MGHDK, CDR2 SYGVNS. Between the trimmed V and J ends, which lost 0 bases and 7 bases, there was a span of 16 bases. The CDR3 has 15 amino acids. The CDR3 is CASSEYSGIGWEQYF. CDR3 DNA sequence: TGTGCCAGCAGTGAATATTCGGGGATCGGGTGGGAGCAGTACTTC.

The V and J genes are TRBV11-2 and TRBJ2-3; D possibly corresponds to TRBD2 (5 bases). Trimming stripped 5 bases from V and 5 bases from J, with 8 bases between. Germline V gene lookup returns CDR1 SGHAT and CDR2 FQNNGV. CDR3 length equals 12 residues. This chain's CDR3 is CASSPGIDTQYF. The CDR3 nucleotides read TGTGCCAGCAGCCCGGGGATAGATACGCAGTATTTT.

Only one count was recorded for this clone. The chain combines TRBV4-2 with TRBJ2-7, with 12 positions matching TRBD1. Germline V gene lookup returns CDR1 LGHNA and CDR2 YNFKEQ. The CDR3 contains 16 residues. After removal of 1 base from V and 4 bases from J, the junction contained 5 bases not matched to a gene. CDR3 sequence: CASSQGGQGARYEQYF. CDR3 DNA sequence: TGTGCCAGCAGCCAAGGGGGACAGGGGGCAAGATACGAGCAGTACTTC.